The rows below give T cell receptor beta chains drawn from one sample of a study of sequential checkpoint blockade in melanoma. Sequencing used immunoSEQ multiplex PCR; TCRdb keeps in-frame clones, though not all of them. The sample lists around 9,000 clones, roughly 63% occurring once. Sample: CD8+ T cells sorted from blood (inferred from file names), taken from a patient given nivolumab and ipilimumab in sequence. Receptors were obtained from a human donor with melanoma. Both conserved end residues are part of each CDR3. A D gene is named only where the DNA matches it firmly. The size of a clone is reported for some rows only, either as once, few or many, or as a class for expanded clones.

TGTGCCAGCGGTCTGGACACTGCAAAACTGTTTTTT	CASGLDTAKLFF	TRBV27	TRBJ1-4	-	-
TGCGCCAGCAGCCAGGCCGGCGGACTAGACGAGAATGAGCAGTTCTTC	CASSQAGGLDENEQFF	TRBV4-1	TRBJ2-1	-	TRBD2
TGCGCCAGCAGCCAAAGGACAGGGCGCGAGCAGTACTTC	CASSQRTGREQYF	TRBV5-4	TRBJ2-7	few	TRBD1
TGTGCCAGCACTGATAACTCCGAGCAGTACTTC	CASTDNSEQYF	TRBV2	TRBJ2-7	-	-
TGTGCCAGCAGCGGATCCAGGGTGCCGGACACTGAAGCTTTCTTT	CASSGSRVPDTEAFF	TRBV9	TRBJ1-1	-	-
TGTGCCAGCAGTACAGGTTTGGGGACTCTCGAGGGTGGCTACACCTTC	CASSTGLGTLEGGYTF	TRBV27	TRBJ1-2	-	-
TGTGCCAGCAGTTCTAGCGGGGGGTCCAACACTGAAGCTTTCTTT	CASSSSGGSNTEAFF	TRBV7-9	TRBJ1-1	few	-
TGCGCCAGCAGCAATTCCGGGACAGGGGCCTTGCCGAACACTGAAGCTTTCTTT	CASSNSGTGALPNTEAFF	TRBV5-1	TRBJ1-1	-	TRBD1
TGCGCCAGCAGCCAAGAAGTCCACAGCACCCTCTACGAGCAGTACTTC	CASSQEVHSTLYEQYF	TRBV4-3	TRBJ2-7	-	-
TGTGCCAGCAGCGTAGGGTTAGCGGGGGAAGGCGACGAGCAGTACTTC	CASSVGLAGEGDEQYF	TRBV9	TRBJ2-7	-	TRBD2
TGTGCCAGCAGCTTGCTCCACAACTACGAGCAGTACTTC	CASSLLHNYEQYF	TRBV11-1	TRBJ2-7	-	-
TGTGCCAGCACCTTAGAGGAGGTGGACAGGGAAGAAGAGACCCAGTACTTC	CASTLEEVDREEETQYF	TRBV7-6	TRBJ2-5	-	TRBD1
TGCGCCAGCAGCTCCACAGCGGGGGGGCGTTACGAGCAGTACTTC	CASSSTAGGRYEQYF	TRBV5-1	TRBJ2-7	-	TRBD2